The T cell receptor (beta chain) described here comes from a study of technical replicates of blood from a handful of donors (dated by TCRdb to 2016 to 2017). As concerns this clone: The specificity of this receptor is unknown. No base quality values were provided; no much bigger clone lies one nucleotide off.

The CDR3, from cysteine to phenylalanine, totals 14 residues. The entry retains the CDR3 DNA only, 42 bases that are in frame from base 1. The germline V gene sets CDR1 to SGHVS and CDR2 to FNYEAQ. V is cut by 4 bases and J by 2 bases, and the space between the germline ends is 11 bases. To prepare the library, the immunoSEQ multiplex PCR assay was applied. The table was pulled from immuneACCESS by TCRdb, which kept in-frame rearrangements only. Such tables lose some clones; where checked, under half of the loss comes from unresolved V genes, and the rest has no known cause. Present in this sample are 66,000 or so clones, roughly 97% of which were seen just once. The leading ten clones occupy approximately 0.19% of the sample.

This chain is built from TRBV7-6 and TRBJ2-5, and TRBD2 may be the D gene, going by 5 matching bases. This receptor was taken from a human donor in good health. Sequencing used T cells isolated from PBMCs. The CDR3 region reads CASSSLGGQETQYF. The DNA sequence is TGTGCCAGCAGCTCCCTAGGAGGACAAGAGACCCAGTACTTC.